These 28 T cell receptor beta chains originate from one sample sequenced in a study of blood T cell repertoires in COVID-19. Profiling relied on immunoSEQ multiplex PCR, and the TCRdb table lists in-frame clones only, not all of them. This table has some 73,000 clones, 73% appearing once. Sample: peripheral blood. These receptors all come from a man aged 60 to 69 with acute or convalescent COVID-19.

The chain has TRBV4-1 and TRBJ2-5; D is unclear. This CDR3 is built from 13 residues. CDR1 is MGHRA and CDR2 is YSYEKL in the germline V gene. Trimming cost V 3 bases and J 5 bases, with 10 bases left between them. CDR3 protein: CASSHPDRETQYF. Written as DNA, the CDR3 is TGCGCCAGCAGCCACCCCGATCGGGAGACCCAGTACTTC.

This clone was counted a few times. J is TRBJ2-7 and V is TRBV5-8, with D uncertain. Germline CDR1 reads SGHTS; CDR2 reads YDEGEE. This CDR3 region has 13 residues. V was clipped by 0 bases and J by 3 bases, with 7 bases between them. DNA of the CDR3: TGTGCCAGCAGCTTGGGGTTCAGCTACGAGCAGTACTTC. Protein product: CASSLGFSYEQYF. The whole variable domain, remainder taken from reference TRBV5-8 and TRBJ2-7, is EAGVTQSPTHLIKTRGQQATLRCSPISGHTSVYWYQQALGLGLQFLLWYDEGEERNRGNFPPRFSGRQFPNYSSELNVNALELEDSALYLCASSLGFSYEQYFGPGTRLTVT.

The J gene is TRBJ2-2, the V gene TRBV10-3; perhaps TRBD2 as D (7 bases). The CDR3 totals 12 residues. Germline CDR1 is ENHRY and CDR2 is SYGVKD. Trimming pared 11 bases from V and 4 bases from J, leaving 11 bases between. The CDR3 DNA is TGTGCCGGGGGGGCCGGCACCGGGGAGCTGTTTTTT. It encodes CAGGAGTGELFF.

The chain carries TRBV5-4 and TRBJ2-1, with 7 bases aligning to TRBD2. Germline V gene lookup returns CDR1 SGHNT and CDR2 YYREEE (reference sequence). The CDR3 is 15 amino acids. V lost 5 bases and J lost 5; bases outside the gene matches: 10. The CDR3 reads CASSPGRAADNEQFF. As DNA, the CDR3 is TGTGCCAGCAGTCCTGGGAGGGCAGCCGACAATGAGCAGTTCTTC.

The chain carries TRBV2 and TRBJ1-6; D not resolved. CDR1 and CDR2 from the germline V gene are SNHLY and FYNNEI. Deletions cut 11 bases from V and 0 bases from J, with 14 bases between. CDR3 size: 15 residues. The CDR3 DNA sequence: TGTGCCGGGAGGGCCGTTAGCTCCTATAATTCACCCCTCCACTTT. Protein: CAGRAVSSYNSPLHF.

The rearrangement uses TRBV9 and TRBJ2-3; D not certain. The germline V and J ends were trimmed by 3 bases and 1 base, with 9 bases remaining between them. Germline V gives CDR1 SGDLS, CDR2 YYNGEE. CDR3 length: 14 residues. The CDR3 here is CASSGTIGTDTQYF. In DNA, the CDR3 is TGTGCCAGCAGCGGCACGATAGGCACAGATACGCAGTATTTT.

The chain combines TRBV25-1 with TRBJ1-2, with D possibly being TRBD1 (5 bases). Trimming pared 3 bases from V and 5 bases from J, leaving 13 bases between. CDR1 is MGHDK, CDR2 SYGVNS, per germline. The CDR3 runs 14 residues. The chain's CDR3 is CASSEGRVTYGYTF. The CDR3 region has the DNA TGTGCCAGCAGTGAGGGCAGGGTTACTTATGGCTACACCTTC.

A few counts support this clone. This CDR3 reads CASSVWTGDQPQHF. The CDR3 coding sequence is TGTGCCAGCAGTGTTTGGACAGGGGATCAGCCCCAGCATTTT. The chain recombines TRBV2 with TRBJ1-5; TRBD1 matches at 9 bases. This CDR3 is built from 14 residues. Per germline, CDR1 SNHLY and CDR2 FYNNEI. V dropped 4 bases and J dropped 5; count of bases not matched to a gene: 3.

The chain uses TRBV20-1 and TRBJ2-1; D might be TRBD2 (6 bases). Trimming took 3 bases from V and 2 from J, leaving 11 bases between them. In germline, CDR1 is DFQATT, CDR2 SNEGSKA (reference sequence). The CDR3 consists of 14 residues. The CDR3: CSASPGVAYNEQFF. In nucleotides, the CDR3 is TGCAGTGCTAGTCCGGGAGTGGCCTACAATGAGCAGTTCTTC.

The chain joins TRBV5-1 to TRBJ1-2; the D gene is possibly TRBD1 (6 bases). V gave up 1 base and J gave up 6 bases, with 10 bases separating them. The CDR3 length is 13 residues. Germline V gene lookup returns CDR1 SGHRS and CDR2 YFSETQ. The chain's CDR3 is CASSLSRDNGYTF. CDR3 DNA sequence: TGCGCCAGCAGCTTGAGTAGGGACAATGGCTACACCTTC.

This clone showed up just a few times. The gene calls are TRBV3-1 (or the pseudogene TRBV3-2) and TRBJ2-3; TRBD1 aligns across 12 bases. J was trimmed by 4 bases and V by 4 bases; bases with no gene match: 6. CDR1 and CDR2 (germline): LGHDT, YNNKEL (reference sequence). The CDR3 spans 16 residues. CDR3 sequence: CASSPPGTGGPDTQYF. DNA for the CDR3: TGTGCCAGCAGCCCGCCCGGGACAGGGGGCCCAGATACGCAGTATTTT.

CDR3 nucleotide sequence: TGTGCCAGCAGCCAGCTAGACCGCTACGAGCAGTACTTC. It codes for CASSQLDRYEQYF. The J gene is TRBJ2-7, the V gene TRBV28; D is unresolved. V shed 6 bases and J shed 3 bases, with 12 bases lying between them. The CDR3 is 13 residues long. Looked up from germline, CDR1 is MDHEN and CDR2 is SYDVKM.

The V and J genes are TRBV10-3 and TRBJ2-2; perhaps TRBD2 as D (5 bases). Trimming pared 2 bases from V and 3 bases from J, leaving 7 bases between. There are 14 residues in the CDR3. Per germline, CDR1 ENHRY and CDR2 SYGVKD. In DNA, the CDR3 is TGTGCCATCAGTGAGACGAGGGACACCGGGGAGCTGTTTTTT. Translation gives CAISETRDTGELFF.

This clone turned up a few times. The chain joins TRBV30 to TRBJ1-2; tentative D call: TRBD1 (6 bases). CDR1 is GTSNPN, CDR2 SVGIG, per germline (reference sequence). Deletions cut 1 base from V and 4 bases from J, with 16 bases between. The CDR3 runs 15 residues. CDR3 residues: CAWSEVWRTAYGYTF. The CDR3 region has the DNA TGTGCCTGGAGTGAGGTTTGGAGGACAGCCTATGGCTACACCTTC.

The J gene is TRBJ1-1, the V gene TRBV4-2, with 7 bases fitting TRBD1. CDR3 length: 15 residues. Germline V CDR1 and CDR2: LGHNA, YNFKEQ. J was trimmed by 1 base and V by 6 bases; bases with no gene match: 8. Written as DNA, the CDR3 is TGTGCCAGCAGGCCCAACACAGGGGAGAACACTGAAGCTTTCTTT. It codes for CASRPNTGENTEAFF.

This clone was seen only a few times. V is TRBV5-1 and J is TRBJ2-7; weak D call: TRBD2 (5 bases). There are 14 residues in the CDR3. Germline assignment: CDR1 SGHRS and CDR2 YFSETQ. V shed 2 bases and J shed 6 bases, with 15 bases lying between them. The CDR3 spells CASSFWRASGEQYF. CDR3 DNA sequence: TGCGCCAGCAGCTTTTGGCGGGCGTCCGGCGAGCAGTACTTC.

This clone has only a few counts. The chain couples TRBV5-1 to TRBJ2-2, with D maybe TRBD2 (6 bases). Germline V CDR1 and CDR2: SGHRS, YFSETQ. The CDR3 runs to 14 residues. Trimming stripped 4 bases from V and 6 bases from J, with 13 bases between. As DNA, the CDR3 is TGCGCCAGCAGCCCCTTCAGGGAGGCCGGGGAGCTGTTTTTT. Its protein is CASSPFREAGELFF.

This clone was detected only a few times. The chain uses TRBV5-1 and TRBJ2-5; D may be TRBD1 (5 bases). Trimming shortened V by 0 bases and J by 2 bases, and 8 bases separated the two germline ends. Looked up from germline, CDR1 is SGHRS and CDR2 is YFSETQ. CDR3 length equals 14 residues. CDR3 sequence: CASSLGDRQETQYF. The CDR3 coding sequence is TGCGCCAGCAGCTTGGGAGACAGACAAGAGACCCAGTACTTC.

This chain connects TRBV30 to TRBJ2-2, with D possibly being TRBD1 (6 bases). Trimming shortened V by 3 bases and J by 5 bases, and 13 bases separated the two germline ends. CDR1 and CDR2 from the germline V gene are GTSNPN and SVGIG (reference sequence). CDR3 length equals 14 residues. The chain's CDR3 is CAWRWGQQTGELFF. CDR3 coding DNA: TGTGCCTGGAGATGGGGGCAGCAGACCGGGGAGCTGTTTTTT.

This clone was seen just once. The chain joins TRBV5-4 to TRBJ2-3, with 8 positions matching TRBD2. Germline V gene data show CDR1 as SGHNT and CDR2 as YYREEE (reference sequence). V shed 5 bases and J 5 bases; nucleotides not matched to a gene: 7. This CDR3 comprises 14 residues. The CDR3 nucleotides read TGTGCCAGCAGGTCCGGGGGGGTGATAGATACGCAGTATTTT. This sequence encodes CASRSGGVIDTQYF.

The chain's CDR3 is CATSDLGPLGEQNVNEQFF. CDR3 bases: TGTGCCACCAGTGATCTCGGGCCGCTCGGGGAGCAAAATGTCAATGAGCAGTTCTTC. The chain is built from TRBV24-1 and TRBJ2-1, with D perhaps matching TRBD2 (5 bases). This CDR3 has 19 amino acids. Trimming stripped 3 bases from V and 6 bases from J, with 26 bases between. The germline V gene encodes CDR1 KGHDR and CDR2 SFDVKD.

This rearrangement joins TRBV30 to TRBJ2-7; 8 bases align to TRBD2. The CDR3 extends over 12 amino acids. V dropped 3 bases and J dropped 5; count of bases not matched to a gene: 3. Germline V CDR1 and CDR2: GTSNPN, SVGIG (reference sequence). The CDR3 DNA follows: TGTGCCTGGAGCCAAGCGGGGGACGAGCAGTACGTC. It yields the protein CAWSQAGDEQYV.

This clone was detected only once. The rearrangement joins TRBV6-5 to TRBJ1-1; 8 positions agree with TRBD1. This CDR3 is built from 16 residues. The junction had 4 bases not matched to a gene; V was cut back by 0 bases and J by 1 base. Germline assignment: CDR1 MNHEY and CDR2 SVGAGI. CDR3 in DNA: TGTGCCAGCAGTTACTCCCAGGGGGCCCCGAACACTGAAGCTTTCTTT. Its protein is CASSYSQGAPNTEAFF.

CDR3: CASSYGQGEKLFF. The DNA for the CDR3 is TGTGCCAGCAGTTATGGGCAGGGCGAAAAACTGTTTTTT. The chain combines TRBV6-6 with TRBJ1-4; a weak D match, TRBD1 (5 bases). The CDR3 has 13 residues. Germline V gives CDR1 MNHNY, CDR2 SVGAGI (reference sequence). The ends were cut back, 3 bases at V and 8 bases at J, with 10 bases in the middle.

The chain recombines TRBV28 with TRBJ1-2, with 7 bases fitting TRBD1. The CDR3 length is 14 residues. After removal of 6 bases from V and 2 bases from J, the junction contained 6 bases not matched to a gene. Looked up from germline, CDR1 is MDHEN and CDR2 is SYDVKM. CDR3 nucleotides: TGTGCCAGCAGCTATGAGACAGGGAACTATGGCTACACCTTC. Amino acids: CASSYETGNYGYTF.

This clone has just one count. J is TRBJ2-1 and V is TRBV7-2, with D perhaps TRBD1 (6 bases). There are 13 residues in the CDR3. Germline values: CDR1 SGHTA, CDR2 FQGNSA. The ends were cut back, 3 bases at V and 9 bases at J, with 12 bases in the middle. The CDR3 coding sequence is TGTGCCAGCAGCTTTATCAGGGGAAGTGAGCAGTTCTTC. This gives the protein CASSFIRGSEQFF.

This sequence joins TRBV9 and TRBJ2-3; possibly TRBD1 for D (5 bases). CDR1 SGDLS and CDR2 YYNGEE come from the germline V gene. Trimming shortened V by 0 bases and J by 0 bases, and 11 bases separated the two germline ends. The CDR3 length is 16 residues. CDR3 amino acids: CASSVAGWDSTDTQYF. The CDR3 coding sequence is TGTGCCAGCAGCGTAGCAGGGTGGGATAGCACAGATACGCAGTATTTT.

The V gene is TRBV7-9, the J gene TRBJ2-5; D not certain. Germline V gene lookup returns CDR1 SEHNR and CDR2 FQNEAQ (reference sequence). The CDR3 loop spans 14 amino acids. The ends were cut back, 5 bases at V and 0 bases at J, with 10 bases in the middle. CDR3 loop: CASSLPLYQETQYF. The CDR3 DNA is TGTGCCAGCAGCCTTCCTTTGTACCAAGAGACCCAGTACTTC. Looking up the rest from reference TRBV7-9 and TRBJ2-5 gives the full variable domain: DTGVSQNPRHKITKRGQNVTFRCDPISEHNRLYWYRQTLGQGPEFLTYFQNEAQLEKSRLLSDRFSAERPKGSFSTLEIQRTEQGDSAMYLCASSLPLYQETQYFGPGTRLLVL.